The 27 T cell receptor beta chains below all came from one sample that was sequenced in a study of T cell responses to AZD1222 COVID-19 vaccine. Sequencing used immunoSEQ multiplex PCR; TCRdb keeps in-frame clones, though not all of them. The sample carries about 97,000 clones, roughly 89% recorded once. Sequencing was performed on peripheral blood, taken on day 0 of AZD1222 vaccination. The receptors were sampled from an adult in good health.

The chain uses TRBV3-1 (or the pseudogene TRBV3-2) and TRBJ1-5; a weak D match, TRBD1 (5 bases). Germline values: CDR1 LGHDT, CDR2 YNNKEL (reference sequence). The V end was cut by 1 base, the J end by 1 base, with 8 bases between. This CDR3 contains 15 residues. DNA of the CDR3: TGTGCCAGCAGCCAAGGGGGACCGAGCAATCAGCCCCAGCATTTT. Protein sequence: CASSQGGPSNQPQHF.

The rearrangement uses TRBV2 and TRBJ1-4; D remains ambiguous. CDR1 SNHLY and CDR2 FYNNEI come from the germline V gene. The CDR3 contains 11 residues. Trimming took off 2 bases at V and 8 bases at J, with 3 bases between the two ends. The CDR3 DNA sequence: TGTGCCAGCAGTGAATACGAAAAACTGTTTTTT. It codes for CASSEYEKLFF.

The gene calls are TRBV11-1 and TRBJ2-2, with TRBD1 matching over 8 bases. The length of the CDR3 is 16 residues. Germline CDR1 SGHAT, CDR2 FQDESV (reference sequence). The V segment lost 4 bases and the J segment 6 bases; nucleotides outside the gene matches: 10. CDR3 bases: TGTGCCAGCAGCTCCCGGACAGGGTCGGTCGCCGGGGAGCTGTTTTTT. It translates to CASSSRTGSVAGELFF.

V is TRBV27 and J is TRBJ2-3; 8 bases fit TRBD2. This CDR3 is built from 19 residues. In germline, CDR1 is MNHEY, CDR2 SMNVEV (reference sequence). The V and J ends lost 3 bases and 6 bases, in that order; junction bases with no gene match: 20. CDR3 DNA: TGTGCCAGCAGTTTCCTCCGTTCGACTAGCGAGGGGGGGTTGGATACGCAGTATTTT. Protein: CASSFLRSTSEGGLDTQYF.

The chain couples TRBV5-4 to TRBJ2-5, with 9 bases identical to TRBD2. Germline trimming cut 2 bases from V and 5 bases from J; bases unmatched to any gene: 10. Germline-derived CDR1 and CDR2 are SGHNT and YYREEE (reference sequence). The CDR3 is 16 residues long. The CDR3 sequence is CASSFGGGGEAETQYF. CDR3 sequence (DNA): TGTGCCAGCAGCTTCGGCGGCGGGGGGGAGGCTGAGACCCAGTACTTC.

This chain joins TRBV5-1 and TRBJ1-6; D is undetermined. In germline, CDR1 is SGHRS, CDR2 YFSETQ. Trimming pared 0 bases from V and 9 bases from J, leaving 16 bases between. The CDR3 sequence is 16 residues long. CDR3 DNA: TGCGCCAGCAGCTTGGCCGGTTGGGGTACGAGTTCACCCCTCCACTTT. Translation: CASSLAGWGTSSPLHF.

This chain uses TRBV6-5 with TRBJ1-6; D remains ambiguous. Trimming stripped 2 bases from V and 5 bases from J, with 7 bases between. The CDR3 extends over 14 amino acids. The germline gives CDR1 MNHEY, CDR2 SVGAGI. Here the CDR3 DNA reads TGTGCCAGCAGTTACCCGAATCATAATTCACCCCTCCACTTT. Translation gives CASSYPNHNSPLHF.

In its sample, this clone was seen once. The chain couples TRBV4-1 to TRBJ1-5, with TRBD1 as a possible D gene (6 bases). Germline V lookup: CDR1 MGHRA, CDR2 YSYEKL. The V end was cut by 0 bases, the J end by 6 bases, with 15 bases between. The CDR3 is 16 residues long. Here the CDR3 DNA reads TGCGCCAGCAGCCAAGATATAAGAGGGGGAGGTCAGCCCCAGCATTTT. Protein: CASSQDIRGGGQPQHF.

The gene calls are TRBV6-5 and TRBJ1-5; TRBD1 matches at 7 bases. The J segment lost 4 bases and the V segment lost 0 bases, leaving 3 bases of the junction unmatched. Germline assignment: CDR1 MNHEY and CDR2 SVGAGI. The CDR3 extends over 15 amino acids. The CDR3 DNA is TGTGCCAGCAGTTACTCCGAGACAGGGAATCAGCCCCAGCATTTT. This sequence encodes CASSYSETGNQPQHF.

The chain carries TRBV7-9 and TRBJ2-7; the match to TRBD2 covers 7 bases. Per the germline V gene, CDR1 is SEHNR and CDR2 is FQNEAQ (reference sequence). This CDR3 is built from 14 residues. J was trimmed by 2 bases and V by 1 base; bases with no gene match: 2. CDR3 amino acids: CASSLGLAPYEQYF. The CDR3 DNA is TGTGCCAGCAGCTTAGGACTAGCACCCTACGAGCAGTACTTC.

Only a few counts were recorded for this clone. The gene calls are TRBV5-1 and TRBJ2-7; TRBD2 agrees at 9 bases. CDR1 and CDR2 (germline): SGHRS, YFSETQ. The CDR3 spans 16 residues. Unmatched junction bases numbered 7, after V lost 1 base and J lost 2 bases. The CDR3, as DNA: TGCGCCAGCAGCTTGCAACTAGCGGGCGCCGCCTACGAGCAGTACTTC. Its translation is CASSLQLAGAAYEQYF.

The rearrangement uses TRBV11-2 and TRBJ1-2; no reliable D call. The CDR3 has 18 amino acids. V dropped 7 bases and J dropped 3 bases, with 27 bases sitting between them. Germline V gene data show CDR1 as SGHAT and CDR2 as FQNNGV. The CDR3 DNA is TGTGCCAGCACCCAATCCTGGAGGGAGGCACACACGGACTATGGCTACACCTTC. Residues: CASTQSWREAHTDYGYTF.

The chain couples TRBV7-2 to TRBJ2-2; tentative D call: TRBD2 (6 bases). V lost 3 bases and J lost 4, with 12 bases in between. The germline V gene has CDR1 SGHTA and CDR2 FQGNSA. The CDR3 loop spans 15 amino acids. In DNA, the CDR3 is TGTGCCAGCAGCTTTTGGGGGACTTCCACCGGGGAGCTGTTTTTT. This sequence encodes CASSFWGTSTGELFF.

The chain links TRBV7-2 to TRBJ2-1, with 7 bases matching TRBD2. After removal of 4 bases from V and 8 bases from J, the junction contained 14 bases not matched to a gene. Germline V CDR1 and CDR2: SGHTA, FQGNSA. This CDR3 contains 16 residues. CDR3 residues: CASSYKTSFSGDEQFF. The CDR3 DNA sequence: TGTGCCAGCAGCTACAAGACTAGCTTTTCCGGCGATGAGCAGTTCTTC.

The gene calls are TRBV29-1 and TRBJ2-3; 7 bases line up with TRBD1. Germline V gives CDR1 SQVTM, CDR2 ANQGSEA. The V gene end was trimmed by 7 bases and the J gene end by 1 base; junction bases not matched to a gene: 5. The CDR3 length is 13 residues. The CDR3 reads CSARGTGTDTQYF. CDR3 in DNA: TGCAGCGCCAGGGGGACCGGCACAGATACGCAGTATTTT.

The chain has TRBV10-2 and TRBJ2-5; the D gene is possibly TRBD1 (5 bases). The CDR3 spans 12 residues. Germline assignment: CDR1 WSHSY and CDR2 SAAADI. V shed 5 bases and J shed 2 bases, with 6 bases lying between them. The CDR3 region is CASSRGQETQYF. The CDR3 coding sequence is TGCGCCAGCAGTAGGGGTCAAGAGACCCAGTACTTC.

The gene calls are TRBV6-6 and TRBJ1-1; perhaps TRBD1 as D (6 bases). The V end lost 6 bases, the J end lost 3 bases, and 14 bases lay between the germline ends. Germline CDR1 reads MNHNY; CDR2 reads SVGAGI (reference sequence). The CDR3 is 14 amino acids. CDR3 DNA: TGTGCCAGCAGCCTACAGGGAGGGGACACTGAAGCTTTCTTT. Amino acids: CASSLQGGDTEAFF.

CDR3 in amino acids: CASGQNRRTDTQYF. For the CDR3, the DNA is TGTGCCAGTGGGCAGAACAGGCGCACAGATACGCAGTATTTT. This rearrangement joins TRBV19 to TRBJ2-3, with a possible D match to TRBD1 (5 bases). The CDR3 runs to 14 residues. Per germline, CDR1 LNHDA and CDR2 SQIVND (reference sequence). V lost 8 bases and J 1 base, leaving 13 bases between the germline ends.

The chain is built from TRBV19 and TRBJ2-7, with TRBD2 matching over 14 bases. J lost 3 bases, V lost 6 bases, and 4 bases had no gene match. The CDR3 consists of 15 residues. Germline-derived CDR1 and CDR2 are LNHDA and SQIVND (reference sequence). The CDR3: CASREGTSGGYEQYF. The CDR3 region has the DNA TGTGCCAGTAGAGAAGGGACTAGCGGGGGCTACGAGCAGTACTTC.

This chain joins TRBV6-5 and TRBJ1-1, with a possible D match to TRBD1 (5 bases). Trimming removed 0 bases from V and 1 base from J, with 9 bases in between. The CDR3 sequence is 15 residues long. Germline V lookup: CDR1 MNHEY, CDR2 SVGAGI. DNA for the CDR3: TGTGCCAGCAGTTACTCTTGGGGGGGGAACACTGAAGCTTTCTTT. This gives the protein CASSYSWGGNTEAFF.

The V gene is TRBV27, the J gene TRBJ1-6; no definite D call. Germline V gene data show CDR1 as MNHEY and CDR2 as SMNVEV (reference sequence). The CDR3 is made up of 15 amino acids. Trimming took off 4 bases at V and 0 bases at J, with 7 bases between the two ends. CDR3 coding DNA: TGTGCCAGCAGTTCCCTAAGCTCCTATAATTCACCCCTCCACTTT. This translates into CASSSLSSYNSPLHF.

The chain couples TRBV28 to TRBJ1-6; 7 bases align to TRBD1. CDR3 length: 15 residues. CDR1 and CDR2 from the germline V gene are MDHEN and SYDVKM. After removal of 5 bases from V and 5 bases from J, the junction contained 6 bases not matched to a gene. CDR3 in DNA: TGTGCCAGCAGTCGCCGGGACAGTAATAATTCACCCCTCCACTTT. It codes for CASSRRDSNNSPLHF.

The V call is TRBV18, the J call TRBJ2-5, with 13 bases aligning to TRBD2. V dropped 6 bases and J dropped 5; count of bases not matched to a gene: 9. Germline CDR1 and CDR2: KGHSH and LQKENI. The CDR3 contains 16 residues. The CDR3 coding sequence is TGTGCCAGCTCCCGATCGACTAGCGGGGGGCGTGAGACCCAGTACTTC. It codes for CASSRSTSGGRETQYF.

The V and J genes are TRBV28 and TRBJ2-1, with D perhaps given as TRBD1 or TRBD2 (6 bases each). Deletions cut 10 bases from V and 10 bases from J, with 17 bases between. Germline CDR1 reads MDHEN; CDR2 reads SYDVKM. The CDR3 length is 12 residues. CDR3 sequence reads: CAKGGPYREQFF. The CDR3 DNA sequence: TGTGCCAAGGGGGGCCCGTATCGGGAGCAGTTCTTC. Drawing the rest from reference TRBV28 and TRBJ2-1, the complete variable domain is DVKVTQSSRYLVKRTGEKVFLECVQDMDHENMFWYRQDPGLGLRLIYFSYDVKMKEKGDIPEGYSVSREKKERFSLILESASTNQTSMYLCAKGGPYREQFFGPGTRLTVL.

V gene TRBV9 combines with J gene TRBJ1-2, with D perhaps matching TRBD1 (6 bases). Trimming cost V 4 bases and J 0 bases, with 10 bases left between them. The CDR3 covers 14 residues. CDR1 and CDR2 from the germline V gene are SGDLS and YYNGEE. CDR3 sequence: CASSRDNPNYGYTF. CDR3 in DNA: TGTGCCAGCAGCCGGGACAACCCTAACTATGGCTACACCTTC.

This chain uses TRBV2 with TRBJ2-7; 7 bases line up with TRBD1. Unmatched junction bases numbered 10, after V lost 6 bases and J lost 5 bases. This CDR3 comprises 14 residues. Germline assignment: CDR1 SNHLY and CDR2 FYNNEI. CDR3 in DNA: TGTGCCAGCAGCGGAGAACAGGGGTTCGACGAGCAGTACTTC. Translated: CASSGEQGFDEQYF. Using reference TRBV2 and TRBJ2-7 for the parts outside the CDR3, the full variable domain is EPEVTQTPSHQVTQMGQEVILRCVPISNHLYFYWYRQILGQKVEFLVSFYNNEISEKSEIFDDQFSVERPDGSNFTLKIRSTKLEDSAMYFCASSGEQGFDEQYFGPGTRLTVT.

The CDR3 coding sequence is TGCGCCAGCAGCCAAGATCTGGCAGATAATTCACCCCTCCACTTT. Translated: CASSQDLADNSPLHF. V is TRBV4-3 and J is TRBJ1-6, with unresolved D. Germline V gives CDR1 LGHNA, CDR2 YSLEER. The V and J ends lost 0 bases and 5 bases respectively, with 8 bases between them. This CDR3 contains 15 residues.